This entry lists 18 T cell receptor beta chains sequenced from one sample in a study of molecular identifiers for immune sequencing clone quantification (dated by TCRdb to 2016 to 2019). Library construction relied on PCR. Sequenced using a NextSeq 500. The raw public data were reprocessed by TCRdb itself: fastp quality trimming at Q25, MiXCR clonotype calling, in-frame beta chains only. Rows with one shared CDR3 protein collapse into an entry with the most common genes and DNA. The table for this sample lists a few hundred thousand distinct CDR3 sequences; around 23% of them were counted only once. The leading ten clones occupy roughly 0.77% of the sample. The sequenced sample consisted of naive CD8+ T cells from blood, with Jurkat cell RNA spiked in. The sample's cell subset or site, from its label and the paper: FACS-sorted CD8+CD4-CCR7+CD45RA+ naive T cells. The receptor set was obtained from a human donor in good health. Some libraries in this study had Jurkat cell RNA spiked in.

This clonotype was seen many times. This chain joins TRBV19 and TRBJ2-3, with D unclear. V was trimmed by 7 bases and J by 4 bases, leaving 15 bases between them. This CDR3 is 14 amino acids long. Germline-derived CDR1 and CDR2 are LNHDA and SQIVND (reference sequence). CDR3 protein: CASTDGSPSDTQYF. CDR3 DNA sequence: TGTGCCAGTACCGATGGTTCTCCATCAGATACGCAGTATTTT.

A few counts support this clonotype. This chain joins TRBV27 and TRBJ1-5; 9 nucleotides agree with TRBD1. The germline V gene encodes CDR1 MNHEY and CDR2 SMNVEV (reference sequence). The CDR3 extends over 15 amino acids. Trimming cost V 7 bases and J 6 bases; bases outside gene matches: 10. CDR3 bases: TGTGCCAGCACCCTGACAGGGGGTTGGGGTCAGCCCCAGCATTTT. This codes for CASTLTGGWGQPQHF.

CDR3 loop: CASSIYSGTGGNEQFF. In nucleotides, the CDR3 is TGTGCCAGTAGTATATATTCCGGGACAGGGGGTAATGAGCAGTTCTTC. This rearrangement joins TRBV19 to TRBJ2-1, with TRBD1 matching over 11 bases. The CDR3 totals 16 residues. Trimming took 2 bases from V and 7 from J; bases not matched to a gene: 7. The V gene's germline CDR1 is LNHDA and CDR2 SQIVND (reference sequence). Based on the CDR3 plus reference TRBV19 and TRBJ2-1, the full variable domain is DGGITQSPKYLFRKEGQNVTLSCEQNLNHDAMYWYRQDPGQGLRLIYYSQIVNDFQKGDIAEGYSVSREKKESFPLTVTSAQKNPTAFYLCASSIYSGTGGNEQFFGPGTRLTVL.

This clonotype was counted only a few times. The chain couples TRBV20-1 to TRBJ2-7, with D perhaps matching TRBD1 or TRBD2 (6 bases each). V was pared by 3 bases and J by 5 bases, with 17 bases between. The CDR3 spans 14 residues. Germline CDR1 and CDR2: DFQATT and SNEGSKA (reference sequence). The CDR3 DNA sequence: TGCAGTGCTAGTGACCCCGGGGGCCTCGACGAGCAGTACTTC. Protein product: CSASDPGGLDEQYF.

To note about this clonotype: Since a much larger clone is just one base distant, this may be a read error. This sequence joins TRBV29-1 and TRBJ2-5; 10 nucleotides agree with TRBD1. Germline CDR1 is SQVTM and CDR2 is ANQGSEA. This CDR3 has 15 residues. Here the CDR3 DNA reads TGCGGCGTTCCCGGGACAGGGGATTTGGGAGAGACCCAGTACTTC. Residues: CGVPGTGDLGETQYF.

This clonotype was picked up a small number of times. This sequence joins TRBV14 and TRBJ2-5, with TRBD2 matching 15 bases. V shed 6 bases and J 0 bases; nucleotides not matched to a gene: 8. There are 18 residues in the CDR3. Germline CDR1 is SGHDN and CDR2 is FVKESK. The CDR3 DNA reads TGTGCCAGCAGGCATCCGGGACTAGCGGGGGGCAACCAAGAGACCCAGTACTTC. It specifies CASRHPGLAGGNQETQYF.

The chain carries TRBV7-9 and TRBJ1-4; D uncertain. The CDR3 runs 14 residues. V was trimmed by 4 bases and J by 6 bases, leaving 12 bases between them. CDR1 is SEHNR and CDR2 is FQNEAQ in the germline V gene (reference sequence). Here the CDR3 reads CASSSPDEDEKLFF. The CDR3 DNA reads as TGTGCCAGCAGCTCCCCCGACGAGGATGAAAAACTGTTTTTT.

J is TRBJ2-7 and V is TRBV29-1; maybe TRBD2 (6 bases). This CDR3 has 14 amino acids. The V end was cut by 1 base, the J end by 2 bases, with 12 bases between. Germline V gives CDR1 SQVTM, CDR2 ANQGSEA. CDR3 in amino acids: CSVEGGDSTYEQYF. The CDR3 DNA reads TGCAGCGTTGAAGGGGGGGATTCGACCTACGAGCAGTACTTC.

Turning to this clonotype: With a much larger clone just one base away, this may be a read error. The CDR3 end shows no conserved phenylalanine or tryptophan, and so a read error is likely. V and J are TRBV29-1 and TRBJ1-2; TRBD1 is a possible D gene (5 bases). V lost 5 bases, J lost 2 bases, and 9 bases lay in between. In germline, CDR1 is SQVTM, CDR2 ANQGSEA. The CDR3 sequence is 12 residues long. CDR3 DNA sequence: TGCAGCGTTCTACAGGAGAACTATGGCTACACCCTC. Translating it yields CSVLQENYGYTL.

The genes are TRBV19 and TRBJ1-5; weak D call: TRBD1 (5 bases). Looked up from germline, CDR1 is LNHDA and CDR2 is SQIVND (reference sequence). Trimming took off 5 bases at V and 0 bases at J, with 14 bases between the two ends. This CDR3 has 16 amino acids. CDR3 sequence: CASSSQQEYSNQPQHF. The CDR3 DNA follows: TGTGCCAGTAGTTCCCAACAGGAGTATAGCAATCAGCCCCAGCATTTT.

V gene TRBV7-9 combines with J gene TRBJ2-7; 8 nucleotides match TRBD2. Germline V gene lookup returns CDR1 SEHNR and CDR2 FQNEAQ (reference sequence). This CDR3 has 16 amino acids. The V and J ends lost 1 base and 6 bases, in that order; junction bases with no gene match: 11. As DNA, the CDR3 is TGTGCCAGCAGCTTAGTAGGCAGCGGGAGTCCCTCCGAGCAGTACTTC. Its protein product is CASSLVGSGSPSEQYF.

The genes are TRBV7-2 and TRBJ2-1; tentatively, D is TRBD1 or TRBD2 (5 bases each). The CDR3 length is 16 residues. Trimming removed 1 base at V and 2 bases at J, with 12 bases between. In germline, CDR1 is SGHTA, CDR2 FQGNSA. DNA for the CDR3: TGTGCCAGCAGCTTAGATGGGGGAAACGCCTACAATGAGCAGTTCTTC. Amino acid sequence: CASSLDGGNAYNEQFF.

This clonotype was recorded many times. The chain combines TRBV19 with TRBJ2-3; tentative D call: TRBD1 (5 bases). CDR1 is LNHDA and CDR2 is SQIVND in the germline V gene (reference sequence). There are 14 residues in the CDR3. The V gene lost 3 bases and the J gene lost 0 bases, with 7 bases spanning the gap. CDR3 nucleotide sequence: TGTGCCAGTAGTATGCGACAGAGCACAGATACGCAGTATTTT. Protein sequence: CASSMRQSTDTQYF.

A few counts support this clonotype. This chain links TRBV7-9 with TRBJ2-7; 10 nucleotides line up with TRBD1. The junction had 12 bases not matched to a gene; V was cut back by 6 bases and J by 4 bases. The germline V gene encodes CDR1 SEHNR and CDR2 FQNEAQ (reference sequence). This CDR3 comprises 16 residues. This CDR3 reads CASSSAGQGRYYEQYF. The DNA of the CDR3 is TGTGCCAGCAGTTCAGCGGGACAGGGGCGGTATTACGAGCAGTACTTC.

This clonotype was counted only a few times. The CDR3 region has the DNA TGTGCCAGCAGCTTCACAGGGTTGGGCAATCAGCCCCAGCATTTT. As protein: CASSFTGLGNQPQHF. The V and J genes are TRBV7-9 and TRBJ1-5; D perhaps matches TRBD1 (6 bases). CDR1 is SEHNR, CDR2 FQNEAQ, per germline (reference sequence). With 3 bases removed from V and 2 bases from J, the gap between germline ends came to 11 bases. CDR3 length: 15 residues.

In this sample, this clonotype turned up many times. This chain links TRBV24-1 with TRBJ2-3; D not resolved. CDR1 is KGHDR, CDR2 SFDVKD, per germline. Trimming removed 4 bases from V and 2 bases from J, with 9 bases in between. The CDR3 runs to 14 residues. The CDR3: CATSEPDNTDTQYF. CDR3 coding DNA: TGTGCCACCAGTGAACCTGACAACACAGATACGCAGTATTTT.

In regard to this clonotype: Sequence at one end of the junction differs from germline and may be a read error. V and J are TRBV6-6 and TRBJ2-3; perhaps TRBD2 as D (5 bases). CDR3 length equals 12 residues. CDR1 and CDR2 from the germline V gene are MNHNY and SVGAGI (reference sequence). This CDR3 is CASSYRGDTQCF. The DNA for the CDR3 is TGTGCCAGCAGTTACCGGGGAGATACGCAGTGTTTT.

In this sample, this clonotype turned up many times. This chain uses TRBV29-1 with TRBJ2-2; D is ambiguous. Germline V gene data show CDR1 as SQVTM and CDR2 as ANQGSEA. Trimming shortened V by 7 bases and J by 5 bases, and 8 bases separated the two germline ends. CDR3 length equals 11 residues. CDR3 sequence: CSASATGELFF. CDR3 DNA: TGCAGCGCCTCTGCGACCGGGGAGCTGTTTTTT.